This T cell receptor (beta chain) originates from a study of cytomegalovirus exposure and HLA in healthy donors (dated by TCRdb to between 2016 and 2019). About the investigation overall: According to an earlier analysis of 587 of the donors, roughly 180 million T cells yielded roughly 100 million unique TCR beta sequences and around 300 Gb of sequence data. Donor age, sex, ethnicity and CMV serostatus were compiled together with the repertoire data. Rather than drawing on any new phenotypic data, the later analysis identified candidate immune exposures from TCR beta sequences and the way those sequences occurred across donors. The study was designed to test whether signatures of past pathogen exposure could be identified by cataloging public T cell receptors. Among the approximately 400 genotyped donors, about 85% belonged to the genetic ancestry cluster associated with self-reported Caucasian donors. All discovery cohort repertoires had been generated using a single sequencing platform. A later analysis re-examined previously published TCR beta repertoires from about 670 donors and added high-resolution HLA genotyping to investigate patterns of TCR occurrence. Because of strong linkage in the cohort, a handful of DR-DQ haplotypes were treated as single units for association and clustering. The number of typed donors differed by locus: about 620-630 for A, B, C, DRB1 and DQB1; approximately 540 for DQA1; some 610 for DPA1; and roughly 470 for DPB1. A later genetic analysis took genome-wide SNP genotypes for about 55% of the 666 donors and used that subset as a discovery cohort. To decide whether each TCR beta V gene segment behaved as functional or pseudogenic, an earlier analysis of fewer than 750 of the donors relied on high-throughput TCR beta sequencing. Both class I and class II loci were covered by HLA typing, at four-digit resolution. About 320 gigabases of sequencing data and 70 million to 100 million unique TCR sequences were included in an early release covering about 600 HLA-typed donors. The study used immunosequencing to profile the T cell repertoires of 666 subjects and linked those repertoires to cytomegalovirus serostatus. Besides the first cohort of approximately 710 subjects, a separate validation cohort made up of 120 different subjects was used. Among 300 to 500 genotyped donors of the cohort, an average of around 250,000 unique TCR beta nucleotide sequences was sequenced per donor, of which about 19% were non-productive. High-throughput TCR immunosequencing, statistical association of individual TCRs with disease status, and machine learning were combined to predict cytomegalovirus infection status.

General conclusions and limits of the study: Because counts were too low, 15 to 20 rarely observed V segments, including chromosome 9 orphons, were left out of the earlier analysis of some 600 of the donors. At a false discovery rate of 0.05, a later analysis linked 15,000 to 20,000 TCR beta sequences to specific HLA alleles. A cluster of highly shared sequence variants was judged likely to represent a technical artifact of the sequencing pipeline. According to a later genetic analysis, donors in an Asian-associated ancestry cluster had fewer N-insertions in productive TCRs than the approximately 630-donor mean. Three of the identified cytomegalovirus-associated TCR beta chains were confirmed in vitro to be specific for cytomegalovirus antigens. Cytomegalovirus status was reported to be diagnosed by the classifier with high specificity and sensitivity in both the original and validation cohorts. According to a later analysis, parvovirus B19, influenza, CMV and Epstein-Barr virus appeared linked to several top co-occurrence clusters. An earlier analysis of around 540 of the donors showed that most TCR beta V segments appeared in productive rearrangements either about 90% or about 30% of the time, which broadly matched IMGT annotations. Assigning TCR associations to individual alleles was difficult when HLA alleles, especially DR and DQ, strongly co-occurred. The only immune exposure information available for the cohort was CMV serostatus. The 87-base-pair reads could not distinguish some IMGT-functional V segments, including TRBV6-2 and TRBV6-3, so those segments were excluded. HLA typing was unavailable for some donors at each locus, so association tests used only the typed subset. In a later analysis, most CMV-associated TCR beta chains were found to appear HLA-restricted, with HLA associations seemingly driven largely by CMV exposure. In a later analysis, the rate of TCR association differed among HLA loci, with DRB1 alleles having the most associated TCRs and HLA-C alleles having the fewest. The study gave a list of about 170 TCR beta chains associated with cytomegalovirus. A further reported finding was that TCR beta sequences accurately predicted the HLA-A and HLA-B alleles for most subjects in the first cohort. The cohort was sequenced for TCR beta chains only, and without alpha or paired-chain data the features that could be detected were limited. A later genetic analysis associated a missense DCLRE1C variant with V-gene and J-gene trimming of TCR beta chains, and an independent cohort replicated the association. While some public TCRs were present in many individuals, most TCR sequences turned up only very rarely across donors. The presence/absence analyses assumed that sequencing depth was roughly uniform across donors, and that assumption may not be true. In a later analysis, HLA-associated TCR beta chains showed more clonal expansion and lower generation probabilities than non-associated chains that were equally common. Linkage disequilibrium might explain the correlated functional status among segregating V segments, but an unknown experimental factor could not be ruled out. The authors suggested that the approach could potentially be extended to other disease states and immunological phenotypes.

Its CDR3 holds 13 amino acids, cysteine through phenylalanine. Solely the CDR3 DNA is kept, with 39 bases framed from the first base. Via the germline V gene, CDR1 is SGHVS and CDR2 FQNEAQ. V gives up 1 base and J gives up 4 bases, and the segment between their germline ends measures 5 bases. In total, approximately 610 healthy bone marrow donors made up the cohort. At the time of sampling, all cohort members were nominally healthy, though unrecorded immune exposures were likely present. The donor was CMV seropositive and belonged to the group of about 290 seropositive cohort members. A peripheral blood sample was collected from each donor, and TCR beta sequencing was performed on peripheral blood mononuclear cells. The Qiagen DNeasy Blood Extraction Kit was used to extract genomic DNA from the blood cell samples. Library prep was done by the immunoSEQ multiplex PCR assay. For the multiplex PCR, a mixture combining 60 forward primers for TCR Vbeta segments and 13 reverse primers for TCR Jbeta segments was used. Amplification of the CDR3 region of rearranged TCR beta genes was performed with a multiplex PCR assay on genomic DNA. The Illumina HiSeq System was used to sequence the amplified TCR beta libraries as 87-base-pair reads. The paper's processing steps were these. A later analysis tallied roughly 76 million unique TCR beta chains across the approximately 670 repertoires, and some 12 million of those chains were shared by two or more donors. Raw reads were error-corrected and collapsed into unique sequences with a nearest-neighbor algorithm that merged closely related sequences to remove PCR and sequencing errors. To assign V, D and J gene segments, CDR3 sequences were aligned to IMGT reference sequences. For a sequence to be retained, a match of at least six nucleotides to both a V gene segment and a J gene segment was required. Rearrangements were called productive when the CDR3 lacked stop codons and stayed in frame with V and J; all others were non-productive. Following IMGT convention, CDR3 was defined as the stretch from the second conserved V-encoded cysteine to the conserved J-encoded phenylalanine. The earlier analysis of fewer than 750 of the donors excluded sequences that lacked an unambiguous match to a single V gene segment. In an earlier analysis of a few hundred of the donors, V segments were called functional above 56.7% productive rearrangements and were called segregating when the between-donor standard deviation exceeded 5%. A statistical classification framework was built to diagnose cytomegalovirus status from the catalog of TCR beta chain sequences. A later analysis assigned V and J genes by comparing TCR nucleotide sequences with IMGT/GENE-DB human TR gene sequences. In a later analysis, CDR3 sequences and most-parsimonious VDJ recombination scenarios were assigned using the TCRdist pipeline. A later analysis defined each TCR beta chain by its CDR3 amino acid sequence plus V-gene family, and excluded reads lacking a unique V-gene family. In a later analysis, approximately 590 highly shared, low-generation-probability nucleotide sequences were removed to address suspected cross-contamination and a sequencing artifact. A later analysis calculated a clonal expansion index for each public chain from normalized within-repertoire ranks of inferred template counts. In a later analysis, generation probabilities were computed using a VDJ recombination model fitted to out-of-frame rearrangements, and the results were checked against IGoR. In a later analysis, TCR-TCR, TCR-HLA and TCR-CMV co-occurrence was scored with hypergeometric tests, and a repertoire-size bias correction was applied to TCR pairs. False discovery rates were estimated in a later analysis by permuting HLA or CMV assignments 20 times. In a later analysis, co-occurring TCRs were grouped using DBSCAN, with TCRdist sequence similarity added in when clustering inside HLA-allele-positive subsets. Co-occurrence clustering excluded repertoires with fewer than 30,000 or more than 120,000 public chains, plus five with anomalous nucleotide sharing. TCRdb provides this immuneACCESS table in a form limited to in-frame rearrangements. Some clones are lacking; in checked studies, under half of them reflect an unresolved V gene, and why the rest are absent is not known. The V and J calls and the clone size are those of that table, but D and trimming were determined from the DNA. Across this sample there are approximately 190,000 clones, with 70% seen only once. 2.6% of the sample belongs to the ten largest clones.

The table lists this clone with a few counts. No cognate antigen has been identified for it. No clone much larger than this one lies a single base away; base qualities are absent. This TCR was sampled from a middle-aged man in good health and CMV-seropositive. The chain links TRBV7-8 with TRBJ2-1, with the D gene call left open. Sequenced material: PBMCs. CDR3 sequence: CASSLVGYNEQFF. The nucleotides are TGTGCCAGCAGCTTAGTCGGGTACAATGAGCAGTTCTTC.